This T cell receptor beta chain was profiled in a study of blood T cell repertoires in COVID-19. Recruits, aged about 18 to 95 years, lived in 20 to 30 US areas. Per the study methods: Nucleated cell counts were estimated from reference gene primer amplification. Only in-frame clones appear in the TCRdb table, and some are missing; sequencing was by immunoSEQ multiplex PCR. V and J calls and clone size come straight from that table; D and trimming were deduced from the DNA. The sample holds about 200,000 clones, approximately 80% seen once. Deletions cut 8 bases from V and 7 bases from J, with 12 bases between. The CDR3 extends over 13 amino acids. CDR1 and CDR2 (germline): SGHTA, FQGTGA.

The sequence derives from a woman in her 40s with acute COVID-19. Sequencing used PBMCs or T cells enriched from blood (not recorded which). The gene calls are TRBV7-3 and TRBJ1-6; D gene uncertain. The CDR3 DNA is TGTGCCAGCGGGCAACTCTACAATTCACCCCTCCACTTT. It is translated as CASGQLYNSPLHF.